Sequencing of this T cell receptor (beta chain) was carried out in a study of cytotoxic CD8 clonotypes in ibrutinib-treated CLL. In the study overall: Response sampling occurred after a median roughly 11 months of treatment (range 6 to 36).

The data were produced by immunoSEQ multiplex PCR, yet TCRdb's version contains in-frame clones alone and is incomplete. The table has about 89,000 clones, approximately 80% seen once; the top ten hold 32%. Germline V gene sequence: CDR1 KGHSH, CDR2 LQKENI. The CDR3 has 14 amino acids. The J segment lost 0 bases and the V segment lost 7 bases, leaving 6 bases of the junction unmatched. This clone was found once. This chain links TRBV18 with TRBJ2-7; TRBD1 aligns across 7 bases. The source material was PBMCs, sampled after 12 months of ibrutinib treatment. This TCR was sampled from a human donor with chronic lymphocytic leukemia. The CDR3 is CASYRGSPSYEQYF. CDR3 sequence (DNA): TGTGCCAGCTACAGGGGTTCCCCCTCCTACGAGCAGTACTTC.